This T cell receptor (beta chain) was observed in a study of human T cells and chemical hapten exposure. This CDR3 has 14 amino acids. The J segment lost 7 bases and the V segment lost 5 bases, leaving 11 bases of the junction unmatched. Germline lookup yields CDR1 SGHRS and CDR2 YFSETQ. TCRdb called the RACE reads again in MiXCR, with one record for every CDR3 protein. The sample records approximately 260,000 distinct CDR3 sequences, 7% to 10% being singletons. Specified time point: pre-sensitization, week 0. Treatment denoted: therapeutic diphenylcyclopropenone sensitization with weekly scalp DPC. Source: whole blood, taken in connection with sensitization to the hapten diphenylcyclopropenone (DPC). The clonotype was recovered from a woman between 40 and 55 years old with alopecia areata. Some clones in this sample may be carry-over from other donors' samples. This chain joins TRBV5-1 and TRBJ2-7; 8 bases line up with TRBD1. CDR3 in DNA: TGCGCCAGCAGGGGGACAGGACCCGCTGGGGAGCAGTACTTC. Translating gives CASRGTGPAGEQYF.